The 24 T cell receptor beta chains below were found in one sample sequenced in a study of T-cell memory formation after mild COVID-19. TCRdb processed the 5' RACE reads anew with MiXCR; each CDR3 protein has one entry. The data hold about 430,000 distinct CDR3 sequences, with approximately 24% observed a single time. Material: PBMCs or a T cell subset sorted from them (not recorded which). These receptors originate from an adult woman who had mild COVID-19 (a few samples of this study predate the infection). Cell type and time point are not known.

The chain is built from TRBV24-1 and TRBJ2-1, with 8 positions matching TRBD2. V lost 3 bases to trimming and J lost 9 bases; unmatched junction nucleotides: 9. The CDR3 spans 15 residues. Germline assignment: CDR1 KGHDR and CDR2 SFDVKD. The DNA of the CDR3 is TGTGCCACCAGTGATGTCAGCGCGGGAGGATTTGAGCAGTTCTTC. Amino acid sequence: CATSDVSAGGFEQFF.

This clonotype was observed a few times. This sequence joins TRBV28 and TRBJ2-1; no clear D gene. Looked up from germline, CDR1 is MDHEN and CDR2 is SYDVKM. V lost 2 bases and J lost 7, with 6 bases in between. CDR3 length equals 12 residues. As DNA, the CDR3 is TGTGCCAGCAGTTTAACCAGAAATGAGCAGTTCTTC. Translating gives CASSLTRNEQFF.

There are a few counts of this clonotype. The rearrangement joins TRBV6-2 or TRBV6-3 to TRBJ2-7; 12 bases map to TRBD1. Germline CDR1 and CDR2: MNHEY and SVGEGT. Trimming at V came to 7 bases and at J to 7 bases, leaving 17 bases not matched to a gene. This CDR3 has 17 amino acids. The CDR3 reads CASNQAPPGQGAREQYF. Here the CDR3 DNA reads TGTGCCAGCAATCAAGCACCCCCGGGACAGGGGGCGCGTGAGCAGTACTTC.

This clonotype was counted only a few times. V usage is TRBV7-7 and J usage is TRBJ2-3; D is perhaps TRBD2 (6 bases). This CDR3 spans 15 amino acids. Trimming took 5 bases from V and 2 from J, leaving 14 bases between them. Per the germline V gene, CDR1 is SSHAT and CDR2 is FNYEAQ (reference sequence). Here the CDR3 reads CASSRLVGDTDTQYF. The CDR3 DNA sequence: TGTGCCAGCAGCCGACTAGTTGGTGACACAGATACGCAGTATTTT.

The chain couples TRBV7-2 to TRBJ2-5; D unclear. The CDR3 consists of 14 residues. Germline V gene lookup returns CDR1 SGHTA and CDR2 FQGNSA. Trimming pared 5 bases from V and 1 base from J, leaving 11 bases between. The DNA for the CDR3 is TGTGCCAGCAGCACAGTAGGGCTCCAAGAGACCCAGTACTTC. Amino acid sequence: CASSTVGLQETQYF.

The gene calls are TRBV24-1 and TRBJ2-1, with 7 bases that match TRBD2. CDR1 and CDR2 from the germline V gene are KGHDR and SFDVKD. The CDR3 totals 17 residues. With 3 bases clipped from V and 0 bases from J, the junction kept 7 bases outside the gene matches. This CDR3 is CATSDPSGVSSYNEQFF. As DNA, the CDR3 is TGTGCCACCAGTGATCCTAGCGGCGTAAGCTCCTACAATGAGCAGTTCTTC.

This CDR3 is CASSMTGPYGYTF. The CDR3 DNA reads as TGTGCCAGTAGTATGACAGGGCCTTATGGCTACACCTTC. The genes are TRBV19 and TRBJ1-2; 7 bases line up with TRBD1. The CDR3 is 13 amino acids. V gave up 3 bases and J gave up 5 bases; unmatched junction bases: 3. CDR1 and CDR2 (germline): LNHDA, SQIVND (reference sequence).

The CDR3 is CASSDQGQGFYGYTF. As DNA, the CDR3 is TGTGCCAGCAGTGATCAGGGACAGGGCTTCTATGGCTACACCTTC. J is TRBJ1-2 and V is TRBV2; 9 bases are a match to TRBD1. The CDR3 spans 15 residues. Germline V gene lookup returns CDR1 SNHLY and CDR2 FYNNEI. V dropped 3 bases and J dropped 4; count of bases not matched to a gene: 6.

V gene TRBV7-2 combines with J gene TRBJ2-1, with D unresolved. Per the germline V gene, CDR1 is SGHTA and CDR2 is FQGNSA. Between the trimmed V and J ends, which lost 4 bases and 2 bases, there was a span of 9 bases. The CDR3 is made up of 14 amino acids. CDR3 coding DNA: TGTGCCAGCAGCTGGAGCGCCGCCTACAATGAGCAGTTCTTC. This encodes CASSWSAAYNEQFF.

In its sample, this clonotype was seen a few times. The chain has TRBV18 and TRBJ1-4, with TRBD1 identical over 7 bases. Germline V gene data show CDR1 as KGHSH and CDR2 as LQKENI. With V trimmed by 0 bases and J by 6 bases, 4 bases remained unmatched. The CDR3 sequence is 15 residues long. In nucleotides, the CDR3 is TGTGCCAGCTCACCACCGACCAGGGGGGATGAAAAACTGTTTTTT. Protein product: CASSPPTRGDEKLFF.

The CDR3 DNA follows: TGCAGTGCAACTCCGGGACAGGGTAGACAGACCCAGTACTTC. This gives the protein CSATPGQGRQTQYF. V usage is TRBV20-1 and J usage is TRBJ2-5; 9 bases line up with TRBD1. The junction had 11 bases not matched to a gene; V was cut back by 6 bases and J by 6 bases. The germline CDR1 and CDR2 sequences are DFQATT and SNEGSKA (reference sequence). CDR3 length: 14 amino acids.

This rearrangement joins TRBV7-2 to TRBJ2-5; a weak D match, TRBD1 (5 bases). This CDR3 has 15 residues. Trimming stripped 5 bases from V and 4 bases from J, with 17 bases between. The germline V gene encodes CDR1 SGHTA and CDR2 FQGNSA. The CDR3 region is CASSIQGPGPETQYF. In nucleotides, the CDR3 is TGTGCCAGCAGCATTCAGGGCCCGGGCCCAGAGACCCAGTACTTC.

This chain joins TRBV6-2 or TRBV6-3 and TRBJ2-7, with unresolved D. The V gene's germline CDR1 is MNHEY and CDR2 SVGEGT. CDR3 length: 12 residues. Trimming shortened V by 6 bases and J by 3 bases, and 9 bases separated the two germline ends. The CDR3 coding sequence is TGTGCCAGCAGGCAGGTGAGCTACGAGCAGTACTTC. It specifies CASRQVSYEQYF.

The J gene is TRBJ1-5, the V gene TRBV15, with D hard to call. This CDR3 has 13 amino acids. The V gene's germline CDR1 is LNHNV and CDR2 YYDKDF (reference sequence). The V end lost 0 bases, the J end lost 7 bases, and 7 bases lay between the germline ends. The CDR3 region has the DNA TGTGCCACCAGCAGAGACCCCCCACAGCCCCAGCATTTT. It is translated as CATSRDPPQPQHF.

J is TRBJ2-1 and V is TRBV29-1, with 7 positions matching TRBD1. The V segment lost 6 bases and the J segment 9 bases; nucleotides outside the gene matches: 5. Germline values: CDR1 SQVTM, CDR2 ANQGSEA. The CDR3 spans 11 residues. In DNA form, the CDR3 reads TGCAGCGTAGGGACAGAAATTGAGCAGTTCTTC. Amino acid sequence: CSVGTEIEQFF.

This clonotype came up many times. The chain links TRBV28 to TRBJ2-1; TRBD2 agrees at 8 bases. CDR1 is MDHEN and CDR2 is SYDVKM in the germline V gene. V lost 7 bases, J lost 0 bases, and 11 bases stayed unmatched. This CDR3 is built from 17 residues. This CDR3 reads CASINSAGGSSYNEQFF. CDR3 coding DNA: TGTGCCAGCATCAACTCCGCGGGGGGAAGCTCCTACAATGAGCAGTTCTTC.

The chain is built from TRBV11-2 and TRBJ2-3, with TRBD1 matching over 7 bases. Looked up from germline, CDR1 is SGHAT and CDR2 is FQNNGV. The trim removed 5 bases at V and 3 bases at J, leaving 5 bases unmatched. The length of the CDR3 is 14 residues. The CDR3, as DNA: TGTGCCAGCAGCATCGGCAGGGGGACAGATACGCAGTATTTT. Amino acid sequence: CASSIGRGTDTQYF.

This chain joins TRBV5-1 and TRBJ2-1; D assignment may be TRBD1 or TRBD2 (5 bases each). The CDR3 totals 16 residues. Deletions cut 0 bases from V and 0 bases from J, with 10 bases between. Per the germline V gene, CDR1 is SGHRS and CDR2 is YFSETQ. The CDR3 sequence is CASSLGDVPSYNEQFF. CDR3 coding DNA: TGCGCCAGCAGCTTGGGGGACGTACCCTCCTACAATGAGCAGTTCTTC.

The CDR3 bases are TGTGCCAGCAGCTTAGGATCCTTGCGGGACCCCGGCAATGAGCAGTTCTTC. This codes for CASSLGSLRDPGNEQFF. V usage is TRBV7-9 and J usage is TRBJ2-1; tentatively, D is TRBD2 (6 bases). The CDR3 contains 17 residues. V shed 1 base and J shed 6 bases, with 19 bases lying between them. Germline lookup yields CDR1 SEHNR and CDR2 FQNEAQ (reference sequence).

The chain links TRBV29-1 to TRBJ1-2, with D unclear. There are 13 residues in the CDR3. CDR1 and CDR2 (germline): SQVTM, ANQGSEA. V was trimmed by 4 bases and J by 2 bases, leaving 11 bases between them. The CDR3 DNA is TGCAGCGTTGGCGGGGTTTCGAACTATGGCTACACCTTC. Amino acid sequence: CSVGGVSNYGYTF.

This clonotype was found a few times. CDR3 sequence (DNA): TGTGCCAGCAGTCCCGGGACATCCCCCGACAATGAGCAGTTCTTC. Translated, it gives CASSPGTSPDNEQFF. The gene calls are TRBV7-9 and TRBJ2-1; possible D gene TRBD1, 6 bases. The CDR3 is made up of 15 amino acids. CDR1 SEHNR and CDR2 FQNEAQ come from the germline V gene (reference sequence). Deletions cut 6 bases from V and 5 bases from J, with 17 bases between.

This clonotype showed up just a few times. The genes are TRBV9 and TRBJ1-5; D perhaps matches TRBD1 (6 bases). Per the germline V gene, CDR1 is SGDLS and CDR2 is YYNGEE. This CDR3 is built from 14 residues. V dropped 3 bases and J dropped 4 bases, with 11 bases sitting between them. CDR3 coding DNA: TGTGCCAGCAGCGGGGGGGGCGCAAATCAGCCCCAGCATTTT. Its translation is CASSGGGANQPQHF.

The V call is TRBV5-6, the J call TRBJ2-1, with D unresolved. The CDR3 consists of 16 residues. Trimming took 4 bases from V and 0 from J, leaving 14 bases between them. Germline CDR1 and CDR2: SGHDT and YYEEEE. The CDR3 loop reads CASSDGDESSYNEQFF. As DNA, the CDR3 is TGTGCCAGCAGCGACGGTGACGAGAGCTCCTACAATGAGCAGTTCTTC.

This sequence joins TRBV18 and TRBJ2-3; tentative D call: TRBD1 (5 bases). CDR3 length equals 13 residues. The V end lost 6 bases, the J end lost 2 bases, and 9 bases lay between the germline ends. Germline V CDR1 and CDR2: KGHSH, LQKENI. CDR3 protein: CASSKTVTDTQYF. The CDR3 region has the DNA TGTGCCAGCTCGAAGACAGTCACAGATACGCAGTATTTT.